Listed below are T cell receptor beta chains from one sample, sequenced in a study of shared clonotypes between healthy human individuals. Here immunoSEQ multiplex PCR was the method, and the copy in TCRdb shows in-frame clones only, minus some. The sample includes millions of clones, about 95% of them seen just once. The sequencing input was naive CD8+ T cells sorted from blood. Receptor source: a man aged 18 to 30 in good health. CDR3s include the opening cysteine and the closing phenylalanine or tryptophan. Each record gives: D gene, J gene, clone size, V gene, CDR3 protein, CDR3 DNA. D genes are given only for firm matches. Only part of the rows carry a size: once, few, many, or a class if the clone is expanded.

.,TRBJ2-3,.,TRBV7-2,CASSSGITDTQYF,TGTGCCAGCAGCTCGGGAATCACAGATACGCAGTATTTT
.,TRBJ2-7,once,TRBV7-9,CASSSSAYEQYF,TGTGCCAGCAGCTCATCGGCCTACGAGCAGTACTTC
.,TRBJ1-2,.,TRBV19,CASSIGPDNYGYTF,TGTGCCAGTAGTATCGGTCCGGACAACTATGGCTACACCTTC
.,TRBJ2-5,.,TRBV7-9,CASSLAFAGWSGETQYF,TGTGCCAGCAGCTTAGCTTTTGCGGGCTGGTCGGGGGAGACCCAGTACTTC
TRBD2,TRBJ2-7,.,TRBV10-3,CAISDREAASYEQYF,TGTGCCATCAGTGACCGGGAGGCTGCCTCCTACGAGCAGTACTTC
.,TRBJ2-3,.,TRBV9,CASSAYDTTDTQYF,TGTGCCAGCAGCGCCTACGACACCACAGATACGCAGTATTTT
.,TRBJ2-3,.,TRBV7-6,CASSLFIRDTQYF,TGTGCCAGCAGCTTATTTATCAGGGATACGCAGTATTTT
TRBD2,TRBJ2-7,.,TRBV18,CASSPSSGGVFSYEQYF,TGTGCCAGCTCACCATCAAGCGGGGGGGTCTTCTCCTACGAGCAGTACTTC
.,TRBJ2-3,.,TRBV7-9,CASSLFGVSSTDTQYF,TGTGCCAGCAGCTTATTTGGCGTGTCTAGCACAGATACGCAGTATTTT
.,TRBJ1-6,.,TRBV6-5,CASSYQGLDSPLHF,TGTGCCAGCAGTTACCAGGGGTTGGATTCACCCCTCCACTTT
.,TRBJ2-1,.,TRBV15,CATSREDGGFYNEQFF,TGTGCCACCAGCAGGGAGGACGGTGGGTTCTACAATGAGCAGTTCTTC
.,TRBJ1-1,.,TRBV19,CASSEGEGAFF,TGTGCCAGTAGTGAAGGGGAGGGAGCTTTCTTT
TRBD1,TRBJ1-2,.,TRBV11-2,CASSLLTGQGDYGYTF,TGTGCCAGCAGCTTATTGACGGGACAGGGCGACTATGGCTACACCTTC
TRBD1,TRBJ2-7,.,TRBV6-5,CASKPGTGTYEQYF,TGTGCCAGCAAACCCGGGACAGGGACCTACGAGCAGTACTTC
.,TRBJ1-1,.,TRBV5-6,CASSIGGNTEAFF,TGTGCCAGCAGCATCGGAGGGAACACTGAAGCTTTCTTT
TRBD1,TRBJ2-4,.,TRBV5-1,CASSPGQGNIQYF,TGCGCCAGCAGCCCGGGACAGGGAAACATTCAGTACTTC
TRBD2,TRBJ2-7,.,TRBV7-9,CAIGTASSGATGEEQYF,TGTGCCATAGGGACTGCTAGTAGCGGGGCCACGGGGGAAGAGCAGTACTTC
.,TRBJ2-3,.,TRBV9,CASGRAASTDTQYF,TGTGCCAGCGGCCGGGCAGCTAGCACAGATACGCAGTATTTT
.,TRBJ2-7,.,TRBV2,CASSSLLRSNSYEQYF,TGTGCCAGCAGTAGCCTTCTACGGAGCAACTCCTACGAGCAGTACTTC
TRBD2,TRBJ2-3,.,TRBV5-4,CASSFRAGGPPDTQYF,TGTGCCAGCAGCTTCCGAGCGGGAGGGCCTCCAGATACGCAGTATTTT
TRBD2,TRBJ2-3,.,TRBV7-9,CASSLARLALSTDTQYF,TGTGCCAGCAGCTTAGCGAGACTAGCGCTGAGCACAGATACGCAGTATTTT
.,TRBJ2-1,.,TRBV6-6,CASSSWGRTDNEQFF,TGTGCCAGCAGTTCCTGGGGACGGACGGACAATGAGCAGTTCTTC
TRBD1,TRBJ1-6,few,TRBV19,CASSPGTGSESPLHF,TGTGCCAGTAGCCCCGGGACAGGGAGCGAATCACCCCTCCACTTT
.,TRBJ1-5,.,TRBV25-1,CASSEGDSNQPQHF,TGTGCCAGCAGTGAAGGGGACAGCAATCAGCCCCAGCATTTT
TRBD1,TRBJ2-2,.,TRBV5-1,CASSLAGQGANGELFF,TGCGCCAGCAGCTTGGCCGGGCAGGGGGCAAACGGGGAGCTGTTTTTT
.,TRBJ2-7,once,TRBV27,CASSLSGRTYEQYF,TGTGCCAGCAGTTTATCAGGCAGAACCTACGAGCAGTACTTC
TRBD1,TRBJ1-1,.,TRBV28,CASSWDREGPMNTEAFF,TGTGCCAGCAGCTGGGACAGGGAGGGACCAATGAACACTGAAGCTTTCTTT
.,TRBJ1-1,.,TRBV5-4,CASSAFNTEAFF,TGTGCCAGCAGCGCATTCAACACTGAAGCTTTCTTT
TRBD1,TRBJ2-7,.,TRBV5-5,CASSLGTGGSYEQYF,TGTGCCAGCAGCTTGGGTACAGGGGGATCTTACGAGCAGTACTTC
TRBD2,TRBJ2-1,.,TRBV30,CAWSVPGTSSYNEQFF,TGTGCCTGGAGTGTACCCGGGACTAGCTCTTACAATGAGCAGTTCTTC
.,TRBJ2-5,.,TRBV4-1,CASSQEGQGYQETQYF,TGCGCCAGCAGCCAAGAGGGGCAGGGTTACCAAGAGACCCAGTACTTC
TRBD1,TRBJ1-5,.,TRBV7-9,CASSSSTGVMSMPQHF,TGTGCCAGCAGCTCGTCAACAGGGGTCATGTCGATGCCCCAGCATTTT
.,TRBJ2-1,once,TRBV27,CASRLVGNEQFF,TGTGCCAGCCGTCTTGTGGGGAATGAGCAGTTCTTC
.,TRBJ1-4,.,TRBV28,CASSQRTLGWLKLFF,TGTGCCAGCAGCCAGAGGACGTTGGGTTGGTTAAAACTGTTTTTT
TRBD2,TRBJ2-2,.,TRBV7-6,CASSLDTSGKTGELFF,TGTGCCAGCAGCTTAGATACTAGCGGGAAGACCGGGGAGCTGTTTTTT
.,TRBJ2-1,.,TRBV9,CASSVGFFNEQFF,TGTGCCAGCAGCGTAGGTTTCTTCAATGAGCAGTTCTTC
.,TRBJ1-1,.,TRBV28,CASSLLSWGTTEAFF,TGTGCCAGCAGTTTACTCAGCTGGGGTACCACTGAAGCTTTCTTT
.,TRBJ1-1,.,TRBV7-8,CASSLGGPGTEAFF,TGTGCCAGCAGCTTGGGGGGGCCGGGCACTGAAGCTTTCTTT
.,TRBJ2-2,.,TRBV4-1,CASNFRANTGELFF,TGCGCCAGCAATTTTCGAGCGAACACCGGGGAGCTGTTTTTT
TRBD2,TRBJ2-7,.,TRBV28,CASSLYRGVADEQYF,TGTGCCAGCAGTTTATATCGGGGGGTAGCAGACGAGCAGTACTTC
.,TRBJ2-5,.,TRBV29-1,CSVEERGTQYF,TGCAGCGTTGAAGAGCGAGGGACCCAGTACTTC